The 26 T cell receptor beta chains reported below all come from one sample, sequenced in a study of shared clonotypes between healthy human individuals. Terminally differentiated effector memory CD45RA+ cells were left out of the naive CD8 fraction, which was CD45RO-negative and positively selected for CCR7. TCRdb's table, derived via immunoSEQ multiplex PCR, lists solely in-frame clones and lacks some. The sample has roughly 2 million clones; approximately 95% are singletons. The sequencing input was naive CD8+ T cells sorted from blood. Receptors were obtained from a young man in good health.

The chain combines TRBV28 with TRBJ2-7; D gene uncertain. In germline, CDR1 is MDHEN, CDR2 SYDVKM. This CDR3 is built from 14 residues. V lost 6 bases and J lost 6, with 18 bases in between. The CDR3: CASSPSQAFGEQYF. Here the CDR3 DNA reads TGTGCCAGCAGCCCTAGTCAGGCTTTCGGCGAGCAGTACTTC.

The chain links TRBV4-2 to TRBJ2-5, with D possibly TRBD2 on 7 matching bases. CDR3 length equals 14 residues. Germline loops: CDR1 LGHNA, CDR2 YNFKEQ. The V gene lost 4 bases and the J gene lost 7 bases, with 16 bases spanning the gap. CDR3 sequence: CASSPSGLGGTQYF. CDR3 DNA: TGTGCCAGCAGCCCCTCAGGACTAGGGGGGACCCAGTACTTC.

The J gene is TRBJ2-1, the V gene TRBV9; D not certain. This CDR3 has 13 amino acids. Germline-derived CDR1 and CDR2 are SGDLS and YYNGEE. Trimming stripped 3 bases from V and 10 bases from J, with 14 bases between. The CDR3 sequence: CASSGNPANEQFF. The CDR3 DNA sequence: TGTGCCAGCAGCGGAAATCCAGCGAACGAGCAGTTCTTC.

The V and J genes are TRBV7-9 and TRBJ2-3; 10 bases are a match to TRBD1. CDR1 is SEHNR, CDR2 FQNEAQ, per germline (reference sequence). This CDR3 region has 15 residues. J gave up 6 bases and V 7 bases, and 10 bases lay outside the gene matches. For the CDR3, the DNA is TGTGCCAGCATCTTCGGGACAGGGGTCCCCGATACGCAGTATTTT. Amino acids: CASIFGTGVPDTQYF.

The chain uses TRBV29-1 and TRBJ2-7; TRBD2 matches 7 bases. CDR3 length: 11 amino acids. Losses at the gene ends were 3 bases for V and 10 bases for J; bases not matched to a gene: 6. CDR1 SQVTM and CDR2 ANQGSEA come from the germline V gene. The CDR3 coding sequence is TGCAGCGTTGATAACCCGGGGGGACAGTACTTC. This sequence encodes CSVDNPGGQYF.

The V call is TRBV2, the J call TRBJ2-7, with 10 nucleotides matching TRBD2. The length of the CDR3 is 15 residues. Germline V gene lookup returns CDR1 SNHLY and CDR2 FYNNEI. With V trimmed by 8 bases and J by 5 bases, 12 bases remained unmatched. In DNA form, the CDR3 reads TGTGCCAGCCGTACTCTAGCGGGAGCTTTGGACGAGCAGTACTTC. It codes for CASRTLAGALDEQYF.

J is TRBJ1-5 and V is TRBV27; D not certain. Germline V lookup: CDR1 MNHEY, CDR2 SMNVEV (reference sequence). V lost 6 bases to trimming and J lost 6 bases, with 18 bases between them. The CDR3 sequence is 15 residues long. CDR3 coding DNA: TGTGCCAGCAGGGTGGGCGGAGAAGGCTCTCAGCCCCAGCATTTT. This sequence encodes CASRVGGEGSQPQHF.

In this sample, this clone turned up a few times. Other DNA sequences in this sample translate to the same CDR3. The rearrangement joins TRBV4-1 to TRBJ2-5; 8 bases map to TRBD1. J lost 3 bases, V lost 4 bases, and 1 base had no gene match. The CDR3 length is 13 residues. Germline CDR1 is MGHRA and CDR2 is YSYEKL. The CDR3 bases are TGCGCCAGCAGCCTGGACAGGGAAGAGACCCAGTACTTC. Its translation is CASSLDREETQYF.

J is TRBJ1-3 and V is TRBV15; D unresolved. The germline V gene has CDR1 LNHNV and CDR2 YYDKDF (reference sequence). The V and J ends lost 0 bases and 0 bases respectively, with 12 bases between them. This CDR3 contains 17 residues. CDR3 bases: TGTGCCACCAGCAGAGAATTCGTTAGTCTCTCTGGAAACACCATATATTTT. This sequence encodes CATSREFVSLSGNTIYF. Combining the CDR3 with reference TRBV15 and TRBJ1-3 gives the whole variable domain DAMVIQNPRYQVTQFGKPVTLSCSQTLNHNVMYWYQQKSSQAPKLLFHYYDKDFNNEADTPDNFQSRRPNTSFCFLDIRSPGLGDTAMYLCATSREFVSLSGNTIYFGEGSWLTVV.

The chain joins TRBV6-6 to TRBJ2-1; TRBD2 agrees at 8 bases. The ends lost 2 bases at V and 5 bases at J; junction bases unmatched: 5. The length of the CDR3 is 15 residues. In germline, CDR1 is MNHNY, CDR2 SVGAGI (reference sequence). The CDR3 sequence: CASSYEPAGDNEQFF. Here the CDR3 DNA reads TGTGCCAGCAGTTACGAGCCAGCGGGGGACAATGAGCAGTTCTTC.

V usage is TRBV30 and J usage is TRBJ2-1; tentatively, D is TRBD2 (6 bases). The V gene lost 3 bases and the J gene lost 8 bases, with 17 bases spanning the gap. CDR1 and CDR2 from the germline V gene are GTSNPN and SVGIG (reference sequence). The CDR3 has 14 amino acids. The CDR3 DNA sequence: TGTGCCTGGAGGAGAGAGGAGGGTGTACATGAGCAGTTCTTC. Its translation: CAWRREEGVHEQFF.

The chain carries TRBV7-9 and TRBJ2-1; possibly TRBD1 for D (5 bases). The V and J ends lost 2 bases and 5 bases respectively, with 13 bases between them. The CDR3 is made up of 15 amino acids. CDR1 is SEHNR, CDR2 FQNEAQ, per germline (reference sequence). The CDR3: CASSLKWLTDNEQFF. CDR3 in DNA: TGTGCCAGCAGCTTAAAGTGGTTGACAGACAATGAGCAGTTCTTC.

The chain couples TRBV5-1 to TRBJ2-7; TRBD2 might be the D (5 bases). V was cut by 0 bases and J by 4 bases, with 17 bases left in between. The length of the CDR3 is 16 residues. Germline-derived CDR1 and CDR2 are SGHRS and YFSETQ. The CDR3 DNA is TGCGCCAGCAGCTTGGAAGCTGCGACTATCAATTACGAGCAGTACTTC. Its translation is CASSLEAATINYEQYF.

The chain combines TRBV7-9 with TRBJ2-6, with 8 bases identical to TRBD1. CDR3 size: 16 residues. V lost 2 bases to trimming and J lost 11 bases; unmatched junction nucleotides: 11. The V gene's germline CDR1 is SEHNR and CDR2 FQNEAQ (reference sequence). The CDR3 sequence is CASSLSGQGFVDVLTF. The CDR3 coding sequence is TGTGCCAGCAGCTTATCTGGACAGGGCTTTGTGGACGTCCTGACTTTC.

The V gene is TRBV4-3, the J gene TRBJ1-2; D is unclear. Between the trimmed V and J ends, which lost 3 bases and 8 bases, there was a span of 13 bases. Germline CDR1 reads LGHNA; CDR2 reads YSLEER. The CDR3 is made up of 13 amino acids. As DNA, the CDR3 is TGCGCCAGCAGCCATCTCGAGGATAGCGGCTACACCTTC. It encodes CASSHLEDSGYTF.

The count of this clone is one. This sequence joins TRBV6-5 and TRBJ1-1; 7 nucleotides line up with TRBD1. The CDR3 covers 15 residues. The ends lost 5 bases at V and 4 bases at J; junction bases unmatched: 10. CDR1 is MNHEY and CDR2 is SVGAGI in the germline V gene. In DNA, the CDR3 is TGTGCCAGCAGTCACCGAGACAGGGTCGGCACTGAAGCTTTCTTT. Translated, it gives CASSHRDRVGTEAFF.

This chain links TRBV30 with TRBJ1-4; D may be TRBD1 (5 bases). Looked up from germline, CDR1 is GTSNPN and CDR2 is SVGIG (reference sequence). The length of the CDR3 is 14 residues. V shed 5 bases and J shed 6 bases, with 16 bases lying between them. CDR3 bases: TGTGCCTGGGCCTACACCATGGGGGATGAAAAACTGTTTTTT. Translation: CAWAYTMGDEKLFF.

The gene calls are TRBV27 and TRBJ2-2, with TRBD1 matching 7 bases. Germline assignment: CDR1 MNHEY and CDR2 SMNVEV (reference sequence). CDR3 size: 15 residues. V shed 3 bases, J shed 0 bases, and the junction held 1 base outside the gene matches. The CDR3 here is CASSFQGANTGELFF. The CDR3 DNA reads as TGTGCCAGCAGTTTCCAGGGGGCGAACACCGGGGAGCTGTTTTTT.

The CDR3 DNA sequence: TGTGCCAGCAGCCTGCCCTATTTCTACGGGGACACCGATTTTCTCTATGGCTACACCTTC. This sequence encodes CASSLPYFYGDTDFLYGYTF. The chain employs TRBV5-4 and TRBJ1-2; D possibly corresponds to TRBD1 (6 bases). V lost 4 bases, J lost 4 bases, and 32 bases lay in between. Germline V gives CDR1 SGHNT, CDR2 YYREEE (reference sequence). This CDR3 is 20 amino acids long.

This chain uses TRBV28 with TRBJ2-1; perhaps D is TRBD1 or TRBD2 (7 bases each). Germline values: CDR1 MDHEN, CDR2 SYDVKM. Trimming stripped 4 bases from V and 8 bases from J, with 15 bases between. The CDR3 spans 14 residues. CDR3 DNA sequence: TGTGCCAGCAGTTCGACAGGGCGGGGGTATGAGCAGTTCTTC. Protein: CASSSTGRGYEQFF.

CDR3 residues: CASSPQGTGDGYTF. The CDR3 nucleotides are TGTGCCAGCAGTCCCCAGGGGACAGGGGATGGCTACACCTTC. V usage is TRBV6-5 and J usage is TRBJ1-2, with 10 bases that match TRBD1. Trimming removed 5 bases from V and 6 bases from J; junction bases left unmatched: 6. CDR1 MNHEY and CDR2 SVGAGI come from the germline V gene. This CDR3 region has 14 residues.

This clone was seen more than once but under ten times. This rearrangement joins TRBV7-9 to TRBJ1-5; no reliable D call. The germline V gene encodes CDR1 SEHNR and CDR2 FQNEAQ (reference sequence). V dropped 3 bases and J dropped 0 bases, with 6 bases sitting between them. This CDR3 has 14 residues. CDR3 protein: CASSLSYSNQPQHF. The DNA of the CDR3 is TGTGCCAGCAGCTTGAGTTATAGCAATCAGCCCCAGCATTTT.

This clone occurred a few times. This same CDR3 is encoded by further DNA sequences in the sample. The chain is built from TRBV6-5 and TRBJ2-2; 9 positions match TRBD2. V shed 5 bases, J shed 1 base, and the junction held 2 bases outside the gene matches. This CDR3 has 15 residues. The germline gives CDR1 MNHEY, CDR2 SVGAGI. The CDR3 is CASSPSGENTGELFF. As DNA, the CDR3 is TGTGCCAGCAGTCCTAGCGGGGAGAACACCGGGGAGCTGTTTTTT.

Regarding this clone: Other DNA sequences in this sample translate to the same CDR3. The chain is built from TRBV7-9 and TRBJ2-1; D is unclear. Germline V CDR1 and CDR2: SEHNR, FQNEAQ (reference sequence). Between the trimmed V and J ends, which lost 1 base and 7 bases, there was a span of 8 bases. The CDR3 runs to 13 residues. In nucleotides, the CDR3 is TGTGCCAGCAGCTTAGGGGTGCAGAATGAGCAGTTCTTC. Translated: CASSLGVQNEQFF.

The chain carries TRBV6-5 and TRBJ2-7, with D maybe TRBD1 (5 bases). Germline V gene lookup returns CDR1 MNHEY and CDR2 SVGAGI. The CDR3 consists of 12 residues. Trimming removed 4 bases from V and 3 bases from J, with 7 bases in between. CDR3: CASSSGNYEQYF. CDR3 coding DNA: TGTGCCAGCAGTTCAGGGAACTACGAGCAGTACTTC.

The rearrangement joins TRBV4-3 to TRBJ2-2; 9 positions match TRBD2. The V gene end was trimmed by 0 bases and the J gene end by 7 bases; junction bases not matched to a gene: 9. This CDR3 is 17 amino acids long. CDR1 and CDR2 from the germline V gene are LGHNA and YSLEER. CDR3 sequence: CASSQEVDIAGDGELFF. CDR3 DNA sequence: TGCGCCAGCAGCCAAGAAGTGGATATAGCGGGGGACGGGGAGCTGTTTTTT.